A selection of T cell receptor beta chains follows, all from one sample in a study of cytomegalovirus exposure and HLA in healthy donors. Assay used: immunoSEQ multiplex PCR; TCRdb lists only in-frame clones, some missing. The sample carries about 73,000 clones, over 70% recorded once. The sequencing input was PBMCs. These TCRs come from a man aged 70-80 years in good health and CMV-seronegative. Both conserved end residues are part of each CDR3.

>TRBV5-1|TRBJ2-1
CASSLAGTGWEDEQFF
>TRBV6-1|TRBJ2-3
CASSVARTDTQYF
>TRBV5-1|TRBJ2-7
CASRKGLQASEQCF
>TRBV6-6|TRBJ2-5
CASSGADGRRETQYF
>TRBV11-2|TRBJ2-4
CASSHPGTDKNIQYF
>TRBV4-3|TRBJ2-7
CASSPQRGPSEQYF
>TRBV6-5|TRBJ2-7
CASSYSRQGAYEQYF
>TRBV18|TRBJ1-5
CASSQGGGNQPQHF
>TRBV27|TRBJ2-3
CASRSTGQGWVQYF
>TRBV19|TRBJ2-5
CASSFDIPETQYF
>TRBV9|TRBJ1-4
CASSSRQDPTTNEKLFF
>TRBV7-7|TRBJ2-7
CASSLAGGLNEQYF
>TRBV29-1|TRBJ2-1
CSVEVFSGRNEQFF
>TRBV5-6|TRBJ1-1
CASSYTQYGDTEAFF
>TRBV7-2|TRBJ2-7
CASSDSSGPSYEQYF
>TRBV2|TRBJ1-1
CASRTDRESAEAFF
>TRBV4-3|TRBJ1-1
CASSGRQGDLYNTEAFF
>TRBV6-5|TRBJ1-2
CASSYSLDSRNGYTF
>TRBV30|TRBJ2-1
CAWSVLGGSSYNEQFF
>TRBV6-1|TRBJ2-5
CASSVGGGAFGETQYF
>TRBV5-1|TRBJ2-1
CASSSAPGAYNEQFF
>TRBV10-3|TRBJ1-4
CAISATGTNEKLFF
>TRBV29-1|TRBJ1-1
CSVPSRVGNTEAFF
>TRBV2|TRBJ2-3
CASSAREADTQYF
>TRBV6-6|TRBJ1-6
CASKGTGGNSPLHF
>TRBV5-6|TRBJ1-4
CASSRWASGPEKLFF
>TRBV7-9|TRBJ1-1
CASSPQGSDTEAFF
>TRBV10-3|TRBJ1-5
CAAQAPGNQPQHF
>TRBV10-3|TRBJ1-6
CAISPGQGNSPLHF
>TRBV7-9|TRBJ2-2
CASSLGGGANTGELFF
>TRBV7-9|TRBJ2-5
CASSPRLSGVYETQYF
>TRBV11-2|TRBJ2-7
CASSAQVNSYEQYF
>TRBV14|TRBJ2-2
CASSLWGPDTGELFF
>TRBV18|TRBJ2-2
CASSLTGGELFF
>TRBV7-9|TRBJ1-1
CASSSGDRGGFTEAFF
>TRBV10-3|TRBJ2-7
CAISTGDEQYF
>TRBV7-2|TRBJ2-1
CASSSDRDNEQFF
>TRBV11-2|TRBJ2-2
CASSLSFNTGELFF
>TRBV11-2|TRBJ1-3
CASSLGMPWSSGNTIYF
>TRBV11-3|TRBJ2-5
CASSSNYRETQYF
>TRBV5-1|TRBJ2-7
CASSSRDRVKDEQYF
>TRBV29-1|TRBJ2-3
CSGTGQGGDTQYF
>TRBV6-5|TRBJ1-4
CASSGQGTNEKLFF
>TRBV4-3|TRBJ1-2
CASSQGNQGYGYTF